Included here is one T cell receptor beta chain sequence, with context. The target antigen is unknown. Sequencing was performed with immunoSEQ multiplex PCR; in TCRdb, only in-frame clones are kept and a portion is missing. The sample has 100,000 or so clones, around 93% seen once. The CDR3 is made up of 14 amino acids. Germline assignment: CDR1 LNHDA and CDR2 SQIVND (reference sequence). The V segment lost 8 bases and the J segment 9 bases; nucleotides outside the gene matches: 5. The source of the sample is a study of PD-L1 blockade in urothelial cancer. At the level of the study: Patients had been given 0 to 3 earlier chemotherapy regimens. Overall study findings and caveats: Survival was better when pretreatment blood TCR clonality fell below the median.

The origin of this receptor is a woman aged 80 or over with urothelial cancer. V is TRBV19 and J is TRBJ2-1; TRBD2 agrees at 15 bases. This specimen consisted of PBMCs, obtained around atezolizumab (anti-PD-L1) treatment. The DNA for the CDR3 is TGTGCCAGTGGAGGACTAGCGGGAGGGGGTGAGCAGTTCTTC. As protein: CASGGLAGGGEQFF.